This T cell receptor (beta chain) was observed in a study of cytomegalovirus exposure and HLA in healthy donors. Remarks on this clone: The antigen remains unidentified.

The study, taken as a whole, reports: Presence/absence analysis assumed near-uniform sequencing depth across donors. Common viral pathogens were later found to be apparently linked to several of the most significant clusters. In vitro assays verified that three CMV-associated chains recognized CMV antigens specifically.

The PCR made use of 60 Vbeta and 13 Jbeta primers. TCRdb keeps only in-frame clones here, not all; method: immunoSEQ multiplex PCR. The sample has about 120,000 clones; 55% to 75% are singletons. The CDR3 has 15 residues. Trimming pared 3 bases from V and 2 bases from J, leaving 14 bases between. Germline loops: CDR1 SGHTA, CDR2 FQGTGA. This TCR derives from a woman between 40 and 50 years old in good health and CMV-seropositive. Specimen: PBMCs. The V gene is TRBV7-3, the J gene TRBJ2-7, with a tentative D call TRBD2 (6 bases). The CDR3 coding sequence is TGTGCCAGCAGCTTGGCGGGACGGTGGGCCTACGAGCAGTACTTC. Translation gives CASSLAGRWAYEQYF.